The 28 T cell receptor beta chains in this list originate from one sample, sequenced in a study of T cells in lung cancer brain metastases. The method was immunoSEQ multiplex PCR; TCRdb's version includes in-frame clones alone and lacks a portion of them. The top ten clones hold around 7.2% of a sample with approximately 2,900 clones, 85% of them seen once. Material for sequencing was tumor tissue from the primary lung tumor. Receptor source: an older woman with non-small cell lung cancer.

The V call is TRBV9, the J call TRBJ2-5; TRBD2 matches at 7 bases. CDR3 length: 15 amino acids. The germline V gene encodes CDR1 SGDLS and CDR2 YYNGEE. The J segment lost 1 base and the V segment lost 3 bases, leaving 6 bases of the junction unmatched. For the CDR3, the DNA is TGTGCCAGCAGCGCCGCGGGACTACCCCAAGAGACCCAGTACTTC. Translation gives CASSAAGLPQETQYF.

The V and J genes are TRBV6-5 and TRBJ1-1; D gene ambiguous. Germline V lookup: CDR1 MNHEY, CDR2 SVGAGI. The length of the CDR3 is 13 residues. Deletions cut 6 bases from V and 1 base from J, with 9 bases between. The CDR3 sequence: CASSVGENTEAFF. Here the CDR3 DNA reads TGTGCCAGCAGCGTTGGGGAGAACACTGAAGCTTTCTTT.

The V and J genes are TRBV5-6 and TRBJ2-7, with D perhaps matching TRBD1 or TRBD2 (7 bases each). CDR1 and CDR2 (germline): SGHDT, YYEEEE. V lost 5 bases, J lost 3 bases, and 18 bases lay in between. The CDR3 is made up of 15 amino acids. CDR3 protein: CASRGGDSRFYEQYF. In DNA, the CDR3 is TGTGCCAGCAGGGGAGGGGACAGCCGATTCTACGAGCAGTACTTC.

This sequence joins TRBV11-2 and TRBJ2-7; a weak D match, TRBD1 (6 bases). The germline CDR1 and CDR2 sequences are SGHAT and FQNNGV. Trimming pared 3 bases from V and 4 bases from J, leaving 10 bases between. This CDR3 contains 13 residues. DNA of the CDR3: TGTGCCAGCAGCTTGGGGGCAGTTTACGAGCAGTACTTC. It yields the protein CASSLGAVYEQYF.

The count of this clone is one. A much larger clone is a single base away; this may be a read error. The V call is TRBV5-1, the J call TRBJ2-7; tentatively, D is TRBD1 or TRBD2 (6 bases each). V was pared by 3 bases and J by 5 bases, with 15 bases between. The CDR3 covers 14 residues. In germline, CDR1 is SGHRS, CDR2 YFSETQ. The CDR3 DNA is TGCGCCAGCAGCTCTCTAGGGGGGTCCCACGAGCAGTACTTC. This translates into CASSSLGGSHEQYF.

This clone was seen only a few times. The chain has TRBV7-2 and TRBJ2-1, with TRBD1 as a possible D gene (6 bases). This CDR3 has 13 residues. V was trimmed by 1 base and J by 10 bases, leaving 11 bases between them. CDR1 and CDR2 (germline): SGHTA, FQGNSA. CDR3: CASSLEGVREQFF. The DNA of the CDR3 is TGTGCCAGCAGCTTAGAGGGGGTCAGGGAGCAGTTCTTC.

The rearrangement joins TRBV20-1 to TRBJ2-3, with D unresolved. The germline V gene encodes CDR1 DFQATT and CDR2 SNEGSKA (reference sequence). Trimming took 3 bases from V and 8 from J, leaving 9 bases between them. The CDR3 runs to 11 residues. The CDR3 is CSASHSSTQYF. The CDR3 nucleotides read TGCAGTGCTAGCCATAGCTCTACGCAGTATTTT.

This clone appeared a few times. This chain joins TRBV25-1 and TRBJ2-2; TRBD2 matches 8 bases. This CDR3 has 15 amino acids. V trimming: 1 base; J trimming: 6 bases; junction bases outside the gene matches: 4. Germline V gene sequence: CDR1 MGHDK, CDR2 SYGVNS. The CDR3 DNA reads as TGTGCCAGCAGTGAATCTGTCGGGAGGGCCGGGGAGCTGTTTTTT. Its translation is CASSESVGRAGELFF.

This chain uses TRBV19 with TRBJ1-5; D remains unclear. Per germline, CDR1 LNHDA and CDR2 SQIVND (reference sequence). This CDR3 is 14 amino acids long. Trimming took off 4 bases at V and 1 base at J, with 8 bases between the two ends. Here the CDR3 DNA reads TGTGCCAGTAGTACAGGAGAGAGCAATCAGCCCCAGCATTTT. Translating gives CASSTGESNQPQHF.

On this clone: Mismatch with germline at one junction end may stem from a read error. The V gene is TRBV28, the J gene TRBJ1-1, with 7 bases that match TRBD1. This CDR3 is 14 amino acids long. The V gene's germline CDR1 is MDHEN and CDR2 SYDVKM. The CDR3 loop reads CASSLARGNAEAFF. The CDR3 nucleotides are TGTGCCAGCAGTTTGGCCAGGGGGAACGCTGAAGCTTTCTTT.

The chain combines TRBV7-9 with TRBJ2-1; possibly TRBD2 for D (5 bases). Germline assignment: CDR1 SEHNR and CDR2 FQNEAQ (reference sequence). V dropped 7 bases and J dropped 5 bases, with 18 bases sitting between them. The CDR3 totals 15 residues. For the CDR3, the DNA is TGTGCCAGCACTCAGACTATTCATCCCGACAATGAGCAGTTCTTC. It codes for CASTQTIHPDNEQFF.

The V gene is TRBV5-1, the J gene TRBJ1-2; no clear D. Trimming removed 1 base from V and 7 bases from J, with 11 bases in between. Germline CDR1 and CDR2: SGHRS and YFSETQ. The CDR3 runs to 13 residues. The CDR3 DNA reads TGCGCCAGCAGCTTGACCGGGGAAGTTGGCTACACCTTC. Translation: CASSLTGEVGYTF. Looking up the rest from reference TRBV5-1 and TRBJ1-2 gives the full variable domain: KAGVTQTPRYLIKTRGQQVTLSCSPISGHRSVSWYQQTPGQGLQFLFEYFSETQRNKGNFPGRFSGRQFSNSRSEMNVSTLELGDSALYLCASSLTGEVGYTFGSGTRLTVV.

This chain connects TRBV13 to TRBJ2-3, with D hard to call. This CDR3 comprises 13 residues. CDR1 is PRHDT and CDR2 is FYEKMQ in the germline V gene (reference sequence). V lost 3 bases and J lost 0, with 4 bases in between. The CDR3 region is CASSFDSTDTQYF. CDR3 DNA: TGTGCCAGCAGCTTCGACAGCACAGATACGCAGTATTTT.

The chain has TRBV6-5 and TRBJ2-5; no clear D. Trimming removed 2 bases from V and 5 bases from J, with 6 bases in between. Germline V CDR1 and CDR2: MNHEY, SVGAGI. The CDR3 is 12 residues long. The CDR3 DNA reads TGTGCCAGCAGTTACGGACCGGAGACCCAGTACTTC. Translation gives CASSYGPETQYF.

CDR3 DNA sequence: TGTGCCTGGAGTTCACTACCCCAAGAGACCCAGTACTTC. Its translation is CAWSSLPQETQYF. The chain combines TRBV30 with TRBJ2-5; D not certain. CDR3 length: 13 amino acids. The V end lost 2 bases, the J end lost 1 base, and 8 bases lay between the germline ends. Germline CDR1 and CDR2: GTSNPN and SVGIG (reference sequence).

Only one count was recorded for this clone. The chain has TRBV5-6 and TRBJ2-1; 11 positions agree with TRBD2. In germline, CDR1 is SGHDT, CDR2 YYEEEE. The CDR3 is 18 residues long. Unmatched junction bases numbered 5, after V lost 0 bases and J lost 0 bases. CDR3 loop: CASSLVGLAGSSYNEQFF. Here the CDR3 DNA reads TGTGCCAGCAGCTTGGTTGGACTAGCGGGCAGCTCCTACAATGAGCAGTTCTTC.

V and J are TRBV7-2 and TRBJ2-7, with D unresolved. V lost 4 bases and J 1 base, leaving 14 bases between the germline ends. The CDR3 is 15 residues long. CDR1 and CDR2 from the germline V gene are SGHTA and FQGNSA. For the CDR3, the DNA is TGTGCCAGCAGCTCTGGGCCCCGAATATCCTACGAGCAGTACTTC. Its protein product is CASSSGPRISYEQYF.

About this clone: Since a much larger clone is just one base distant, this may be a read error. The V gene is TRBV4-2, the J gene TRBJ2-3, with 7 bases identical to TRBD1. The CDR3 runs 16 residues. Germline CDR1 is LGHNA and CDR2 is YNFKEQ. The DNA for the CDR3 is TGTACCAGCAGCCAAGGGGCAGGGGGAATGGGGGATACGCAGTATTTT. As protein: CTSSQGAGGMGDTQYF.

V gene TRBV6-6 combines with J gene TRBJ2-1; D remains ambiguous. V gave up 2 bases and J gave up 5 bases, with 10 bases separating them. Germline CDR1 and CDR2: MNHNY and SVGAGI (reference sequence). This CDR3 is 14 amino acids long. The CDR3 protein is CASSYTDRNNEQFF. The CDR3 DNA is TGTGCCAGCAGTTACACCGACCGAAACAATGAGCAGTTCTTC.

The chain uses TRBV5-1 and TRBJ2-7; 10 bases map to TRBD2. The CDR3 has 15 amino acids. V trimming: 4 bases; J trimming: 3 bases; junction bases outside the gene matches: 7. The germline CDR1 and CDR2 sequences are SGHRS and YFSETQ. The CDR3 region has the DNA TGCGCCAGCAGCGTAGCGGGGGGCCTCTTCTACGAGCAGTACTTC. It translates to CASSVAGGLFYEQYF.

V is TRBV6-5 and J is TRBJ2-7; maybe TRBD1 (5 bases). This CDR3 comprises 11 residues. V lost 8 bases, J lost 5 bases, and 10 bases lay in between. Germline V lookup: CDR1 MNHEY, CDR2 SVGAGI. As DNA, the CDR3 is TGTGCCAGCTCCCACAGGCACGAGCAGTACTTC. It codes for CASSHRHEQYF.

The chain uses TRBV5-1 and TRBJ2-3; D may correspond to TRBD1 or TRBD2 (5 bases each). Between the trimmed V and J ends, which lost 0 bases and 0 bases, there was a span of 14 bases. CDR3 length: 17 residues. Looked up from germline, CDR1 is SGHRS and CDR2 is YFSETQ. CDR3 loop: CASSLEWGGLSTDTQYF. The CDR3 DNA follows: TGCGCCAGCAGCTTGGAATGGGGCGGGCTTAGCACAGATACGCAGTATTTT.

This clone came up once. The junction shows a germline mismatch at one end, possibly a read error. The CDR3 region has the DNA TGTGCCAGCAGTGACCGGGTCACAGATATGCAGTATTTT. Amino acids: CASSDRVTDMQYF. This chain joins TRBV6-4 and TRBJ2-3; D is undetermined. Germline CDR1 is MRHNA and CDR2 is SNTAGT. The length of the CDR3 is 13 residues.

The sample holds a few counts of this clone. For the CDR3, the DNA is TGCGCCAGCAGCTTAAGCGCAACTAATGAAAAACTGTTTTTT. Amino acids: CASSLSATNEKLFF. This chain connects TRBV5-1 to TRBJ1-4; unclear D gene. CDR3 length: 14 amino acids. CDR1 and CDR2 from the germline V gene are SGHRS and YFSETQ. Between the trimmed V and J ends, which lost 2 bases and 0 bases, there was a span of 5 bases.

V gene TRBV2 combines with J gene TRBJ2-7; D gene uncertain. CDR3 length: 15 amino acids. Trimming left V 4 bases short and J 4 bases short, with 17 bases between. Germline loops: CDR1 SNHLY, CDR2 FYNNEI. CDR3 nucleotide sequence: TGTGCCAGCAGTGGACCTACTGCGGCCGCATACGAGCAGTACTTC. The encoded protein is CASSGPTAAAYEQYF.

This chain connects TRBV20-1 to TRBJ1-4; D unresolved. Looked up from germline, CDR1 is DFQATT and CDR2 is SNEGSKA (reference sequence). CDR3 length equals 11 residues. V was shortened by 6 bases and J by 10 bases, with 12 bases between the two germline ends. The CDR3 region is CSAPQYGKLFF. CDR3 DNA sequence: TGCAGTGCCCCCCAGTATGGAAAACTGTTTTTT.

The V gene is TRBV7-6, the J gene TRBJ2-1, with a possible D match to TRBD2 (5 bases). The CDR3 is made up of 17 amino acids. CDR1 and CDR2 (germline): SGHVS, FNYEAQ. V was shortened by 1 base and J by 2 bases, with 15 bases between the two germline ends. CDR3 coding DNA: TGTGCCAGCAGCTTAGACGCTAGCCAACAGACCTACAATGAGCAGTTCTTC. It codes for CASSLDASQQTYNEQFF.

As to this clone: At one end the junction does not follow the germline gene, possibly because of a read error. This chain uses TRBV28 with TRBJ1-6; maybe TRBD1 (5 bases). The germline CDR1 and CDR2 sequences are MDHEN and SYDVKM. This CDR3 region has 15 residues. DNA of the CDR3: TGTGCCAGCAGTGCCTGGGGGACGGAGAATTCACCCTTCCACTTT. Its translation is CASSAWGTENSPFHF.